Ten or more counts support the clone carrying this T cell receptor (beta chain). Its cognate antigen is unknown. The data derive from a study of metastatic and nonmetastatic thyroid tumors. The wider study: Malignant and benign thyroid patients had repertoires compared in peripheral blood and tumor or nodule tissue. Points from the study as a whole: The reported finding was significantly higher TCR beta diversity in malignant thyroid tumors relative to benign nodules, in blood and tumor.

Germline loops: CDR1 MDHEN, CDR2 SYDVKM. The CDR3 sequence is 16 residues long. Trimming took 5 bases from V and 4 from J, leaving 21 bases between them. None of the patients had undergone any treatment ahead of thyroid surgery. In the original workflow: Variation in CDR3 across clinicopathological groups served as the basis for constructing a distant-metastasis classifier in papillary thyroid cancer. With MiXCR, TCRdb called clones anew from the PCR reads. What appears here as the V and J calls and clone size reflects TCRdb's work, not the paper's. Counted here are tens of thousands of clones, about 26% occurring once; the ten biggest clones make up about a tenth.

Sequencing was carried out using blood. The rearrangement uses TRBV28 and TRBJ2-7; D could derive from TRBD1 or TRBD2 (5 bases each). The TCR comes from a male donor with papillary thyroid cancer or a benign thyroid nodule (not recorded which). Some clones in this sample may be carry-over from other donors' samples. CDR3 sequence reads: CASSPPIMGELYEQYF. In DNA, the CDR3 is TGTGCCAGCAGTCCCCCGATTATGGGGGAACTATACGAGCAGTACTTC.